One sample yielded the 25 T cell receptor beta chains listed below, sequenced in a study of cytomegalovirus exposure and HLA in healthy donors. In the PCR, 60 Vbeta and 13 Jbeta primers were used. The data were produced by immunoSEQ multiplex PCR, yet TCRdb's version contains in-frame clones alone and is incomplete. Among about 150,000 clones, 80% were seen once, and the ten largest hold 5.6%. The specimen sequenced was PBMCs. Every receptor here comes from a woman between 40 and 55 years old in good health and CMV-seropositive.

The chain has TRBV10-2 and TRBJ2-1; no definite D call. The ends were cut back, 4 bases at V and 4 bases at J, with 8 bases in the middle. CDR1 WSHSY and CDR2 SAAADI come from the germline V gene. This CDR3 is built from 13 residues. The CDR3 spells CASSAGVYNEQFF. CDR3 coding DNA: TGCGCCAGCAGTGCCGGAGTTTACAATGAGCAGTTCTTC.

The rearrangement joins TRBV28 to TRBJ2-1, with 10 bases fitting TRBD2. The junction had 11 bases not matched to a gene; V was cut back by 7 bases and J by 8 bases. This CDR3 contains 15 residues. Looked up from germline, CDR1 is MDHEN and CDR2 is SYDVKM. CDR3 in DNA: TGTGCCAGCATGACCCAAGCGGGAGGGCCCCATGAGCAGTTCTTC. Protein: CASMTQAGGPHEQFF.

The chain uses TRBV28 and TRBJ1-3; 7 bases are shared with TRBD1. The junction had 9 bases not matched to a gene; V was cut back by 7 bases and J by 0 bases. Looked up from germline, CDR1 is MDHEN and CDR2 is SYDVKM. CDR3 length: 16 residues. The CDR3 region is CASTLRDSPSGNTIYF. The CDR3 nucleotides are TGTGCCAGCACACTTCGGGACAGTCCCTCTGGAAACACCATATATTTT.

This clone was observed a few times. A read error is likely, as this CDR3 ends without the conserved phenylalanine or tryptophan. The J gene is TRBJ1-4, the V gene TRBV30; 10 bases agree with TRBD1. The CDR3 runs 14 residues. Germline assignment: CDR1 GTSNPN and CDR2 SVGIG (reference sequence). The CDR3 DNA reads TGTGCCTGGAACACCGGGACAGGGGATGAAAAGCTGTTTTAT. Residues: CAWNTGTGDEKLFY.

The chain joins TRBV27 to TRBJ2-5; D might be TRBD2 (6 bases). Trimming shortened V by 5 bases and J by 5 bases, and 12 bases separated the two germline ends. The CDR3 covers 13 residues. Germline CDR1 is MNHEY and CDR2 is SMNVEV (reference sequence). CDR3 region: CASSPAGLETQYF. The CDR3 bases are TGTGCCAGCAGTCCGGCGGGACTGGAGACCCAGTACTTC.

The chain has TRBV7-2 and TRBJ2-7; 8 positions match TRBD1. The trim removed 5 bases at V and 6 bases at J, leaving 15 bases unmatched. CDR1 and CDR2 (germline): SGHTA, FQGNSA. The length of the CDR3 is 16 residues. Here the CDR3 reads CASSPKGRTGSGEQYF. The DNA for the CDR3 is TGTGCCAGCAGCCCCAAGGGGCGGACAGGGTCGGGCGAGCAGTACTTC.

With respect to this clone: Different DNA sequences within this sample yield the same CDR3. CDR3 protein: CASSLEGGVSYEQYF. The CDR3 coding sequence is TGTGCCAGCAGTTTAGAAGGCGGAGTATCCTACGAGCAGTACTTC. The chain carries TRBV27 and TRBJ2-7; no clear D. This CDR3 spans 15 amino acids. Between the trimmed V and J ends, which lost 2 bases and 1 base, there was a span of 12 bases. The germline V gene encodes CDR1 MNHEY and CDR2 SMNVEV (reference sequence).

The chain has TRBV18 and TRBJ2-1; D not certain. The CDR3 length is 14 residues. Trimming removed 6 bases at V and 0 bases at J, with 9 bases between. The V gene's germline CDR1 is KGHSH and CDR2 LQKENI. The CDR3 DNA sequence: TGTGCCAGCTCGGGCACGAGCTCCTACAATGAGCAGTTCTTC. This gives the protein CASSGTSSYNEQFF.

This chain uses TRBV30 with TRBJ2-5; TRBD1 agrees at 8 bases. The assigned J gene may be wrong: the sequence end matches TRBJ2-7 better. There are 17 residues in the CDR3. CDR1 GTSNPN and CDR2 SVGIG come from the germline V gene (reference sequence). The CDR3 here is CAWSKQGAVRVSYEQYF. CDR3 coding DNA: TGTGCCTGGAGTAAGCAGGGGGCCGTGCGGGTGAGCTACGAGCAGTACTTC.

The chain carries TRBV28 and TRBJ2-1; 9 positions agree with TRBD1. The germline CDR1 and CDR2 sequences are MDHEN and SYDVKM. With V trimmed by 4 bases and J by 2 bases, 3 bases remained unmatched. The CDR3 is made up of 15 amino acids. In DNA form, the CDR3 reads TGTGCCAGCAGTTGGGGGACAGGGACCTACAATGAGCAGTTCTTC. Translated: CASSWGTGTYNEQFF.

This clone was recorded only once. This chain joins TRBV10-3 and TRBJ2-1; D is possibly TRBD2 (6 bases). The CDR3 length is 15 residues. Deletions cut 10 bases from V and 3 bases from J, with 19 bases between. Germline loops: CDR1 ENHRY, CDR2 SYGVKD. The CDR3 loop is CATQEGGNGYNEQFF. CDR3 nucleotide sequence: TGTGCCACTCAGGAGGGCGGGAATGGCTACAATGAGCAGTTCTTC.

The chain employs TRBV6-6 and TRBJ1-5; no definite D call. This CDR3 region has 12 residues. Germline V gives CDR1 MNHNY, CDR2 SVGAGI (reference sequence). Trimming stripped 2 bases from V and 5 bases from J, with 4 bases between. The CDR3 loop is CASSYVDQPQHF. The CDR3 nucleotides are TGTGCCAGCAGTTACGTCGATCAGCCCCAGCATTTT.

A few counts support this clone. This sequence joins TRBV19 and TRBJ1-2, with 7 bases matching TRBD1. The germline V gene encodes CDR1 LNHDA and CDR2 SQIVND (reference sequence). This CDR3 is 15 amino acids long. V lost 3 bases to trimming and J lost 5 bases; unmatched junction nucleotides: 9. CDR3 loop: CASSIQGQAMYGYTF. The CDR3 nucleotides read TGTGCCAGTAGTATTCAAGGACAGGCGATGTATGGCTACACCTTC.

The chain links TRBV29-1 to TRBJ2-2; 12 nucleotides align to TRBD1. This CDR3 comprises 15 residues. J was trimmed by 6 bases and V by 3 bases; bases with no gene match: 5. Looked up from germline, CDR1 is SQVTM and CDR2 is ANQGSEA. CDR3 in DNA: TGCAGCGTTGATTGGGACAGGGGGCTGTCCGGGGAGCTGTTTTTT. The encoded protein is CSVDWDRGLSGELFF.

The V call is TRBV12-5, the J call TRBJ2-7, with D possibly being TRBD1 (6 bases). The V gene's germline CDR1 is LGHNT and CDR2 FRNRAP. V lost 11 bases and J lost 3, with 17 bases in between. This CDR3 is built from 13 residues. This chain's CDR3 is CAGPTGQSYEQYF. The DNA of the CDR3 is TGTGCTGGTCCTACCGGACAGAGCTACGAGCAGTACTTC. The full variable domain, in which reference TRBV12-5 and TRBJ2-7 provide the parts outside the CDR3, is DARVTQTPRHKVTEMGQEVTMRCQPILGHNTVFWYRQTMMQGLELLAYFRNRAPLDDSGMPKDRFSAEMPDATLATLKIQPSEPRDSAVYFCAGPTGQSYEQYFGPGTRLTVT.

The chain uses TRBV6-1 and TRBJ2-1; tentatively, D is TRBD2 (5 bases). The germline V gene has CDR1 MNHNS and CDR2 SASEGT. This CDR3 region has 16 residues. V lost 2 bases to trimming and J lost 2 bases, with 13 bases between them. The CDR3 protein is CASSEWQEVTYNEQFF. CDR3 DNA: TGTGCCAGCAGTGAATGGCAGGAGGTTACCTACAATGAGCAGTTCTTC.

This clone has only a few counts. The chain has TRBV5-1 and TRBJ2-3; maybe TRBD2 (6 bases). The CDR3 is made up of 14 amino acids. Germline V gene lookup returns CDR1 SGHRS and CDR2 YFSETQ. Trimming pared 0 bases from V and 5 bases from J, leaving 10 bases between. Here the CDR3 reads CASSLGSSEDTQYF. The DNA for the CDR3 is TGCGCCAGCAGCTTGGGCTCTAGCGAAGATACGCAGTATTTT.

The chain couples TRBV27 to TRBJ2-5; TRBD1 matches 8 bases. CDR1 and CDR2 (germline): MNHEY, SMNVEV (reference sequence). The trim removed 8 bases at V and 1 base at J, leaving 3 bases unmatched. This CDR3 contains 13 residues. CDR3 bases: TGTGCCAGCCGACAGGGGACCCAAGAGACCCAGTACTTC. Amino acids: CASRQGTQETQYF.

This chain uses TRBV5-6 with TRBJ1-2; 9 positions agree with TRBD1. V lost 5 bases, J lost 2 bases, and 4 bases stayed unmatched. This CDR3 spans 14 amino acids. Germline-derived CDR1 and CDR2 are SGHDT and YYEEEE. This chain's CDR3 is CASSTGQGNYGYTF. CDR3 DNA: TGTGCCAGCAGTACAGGACAGGGGAACTATGGCTACACCTTC. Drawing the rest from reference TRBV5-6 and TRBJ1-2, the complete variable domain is DAGVTQSPTHLIKTRGQQVTLRCSPKSGHDTVSWYQQALGQGPQFIFQYYEEEERQRGNFPDRFSGHQFPNYSSELNVNALLLGDSALYLCASSTGQGNYGYTFGSGTRLTVV.

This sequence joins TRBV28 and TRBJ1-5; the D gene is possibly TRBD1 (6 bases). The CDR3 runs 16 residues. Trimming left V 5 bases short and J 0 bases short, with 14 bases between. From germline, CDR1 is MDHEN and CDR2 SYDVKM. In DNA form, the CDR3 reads TGTGCCAGCAGTACTACAGGGAAATATAGCAATCAGCCCCAGCATTTT. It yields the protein CASSTTGKYSNQPQHF.

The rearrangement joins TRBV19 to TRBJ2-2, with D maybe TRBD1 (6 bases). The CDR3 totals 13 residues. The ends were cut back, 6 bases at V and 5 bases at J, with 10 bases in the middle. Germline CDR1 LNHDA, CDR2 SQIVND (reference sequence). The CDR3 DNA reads TGTGCCAGTAGGGAACAGGGTACCGGGGAGCTGTTTTTT. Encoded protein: CASREQGTGELFF.

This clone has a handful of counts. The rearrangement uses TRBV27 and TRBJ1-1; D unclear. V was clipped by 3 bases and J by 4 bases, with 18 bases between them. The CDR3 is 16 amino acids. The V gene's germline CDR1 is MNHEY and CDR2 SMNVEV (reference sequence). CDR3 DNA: TGTGCCAGCAGTTTTCATGGTCGATGGCTAGGCACTGAAGCTTTCTTT. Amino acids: CASSFHGRWLGTEAFF.

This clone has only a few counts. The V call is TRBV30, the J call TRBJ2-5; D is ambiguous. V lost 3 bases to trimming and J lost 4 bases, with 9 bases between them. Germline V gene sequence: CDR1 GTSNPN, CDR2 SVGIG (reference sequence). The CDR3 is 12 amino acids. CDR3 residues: CAWRSIGETQYF. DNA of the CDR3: TGTGCCTGGAGATCTATTGGAGAGACCCAGTACTTC.

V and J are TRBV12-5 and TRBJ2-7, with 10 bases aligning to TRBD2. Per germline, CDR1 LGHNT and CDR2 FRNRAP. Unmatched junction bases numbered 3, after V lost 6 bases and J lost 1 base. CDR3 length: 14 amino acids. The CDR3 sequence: CASGLAGGSYEQYF. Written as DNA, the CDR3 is TGTGCTAGTGGGTTAGCGGGAGGATCCTACGAGCAGTACTTC.

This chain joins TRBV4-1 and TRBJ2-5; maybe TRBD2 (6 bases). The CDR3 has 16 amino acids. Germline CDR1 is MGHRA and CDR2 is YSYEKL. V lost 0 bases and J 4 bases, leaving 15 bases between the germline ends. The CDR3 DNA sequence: TGCGCCAGCAGCCAAGATTTTGCGGTGGGGGGAGAGACCCAGTACTTC. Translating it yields CASSQDFAVGGETQYF.